The 20 T cell receptor beta chains below were found in one sample sequenced in a study of blood T cell repertoires in COVID-19. TCRdb's copy holds only in-frame clones and misses some; the assay was immunoSEQ multiplex PCR. The data show over 65,000 clones, 70% to 90% seen once. What was sequenced was peripheral blood. The receptor set was obtained from a man aged 25-45 years with acute or convalescent COVID-19.

V is TRBV24-1 and J is TRBJ2-3; D call uncertain. V lost 9 bases, J lost 0 bases, and 9 bases lay in between. Germline V lookup: CDR1 KGHDR, CDR2 SFDVKD. This CDR3 comprises 13 residues. CDR3 in amino acids: CATGRSSTDTQYF. In DNA form, the CDR3 reads TGTGCCACCGGGCGCTCGAGCACAGATACGCAGTATTTT.

This clone was counted a single time. The genes are TRBV11-1 and TRBJ2-7, with a weak D call TRBD2 (6 bases). V was clipped by 6 bases and J by 2 bases, with 14 bases between them. CDR3 length: 14 residues. Germline V gene data show CDR1 as SGHAT and CDR2 as FQDESV (reference sequence). The CDR3 loop is CASRHRDSTYEQYF. The CDR3 nucleotides read TGTGCCAGCAGACACCGGGACTCTACCTACGAGCAGTACTTC. Full variable domain (rest looked up from reference TRBV11-1 and TRBJ2-7): EAEVAQSPRYKITEKSQAVAFWCDPISGHATLYWYRQILGQGPELLVQFQDESVVDDSQLPKDRFSAERLKGVDSTLKIQPAELGDSAMYLCASRHRDSTYEQYFGPGTRLTVT.

V gene TRBV10-1 combines with J gene TRBJ2-4; D is perhaps TRBD2 (6 bases). The germline V gene has CDR1 WNHNN and CDR2 SYGVQD (reference sequence). The CDR3 is 13 residues long. V lost 3 bases and J lost 7, with 10 bases in between. The chain's CDR3 is CASSDGGANIQYF. CDR3 bases: TGCGCCAGCAGTGATGGAGGGGCGAACATTCAGTACTTC.

This clone was counted only a few times. The chain links TRBV2 to TRBJ2-7; weak D call: TRBD2 (6 bases). CDR1 and CDR2 (germline): SNHLY, FYNNEI. Trimming left V 6 bases short and J 1 base short, with 19 bases between. The CDR3 sequence is 16 residues long. The CDR3 reads CASSYPLLGGSYEQYF. The CDR3 bases are TGTGCCAGCAGCTACCCTTTACTAGGAGGGTCCTACGAGCAGTACTTC.

This chain connects TRBV28 to TRBJ1-5, with a tentative D call TRBD1 (6 bases). Germline V lookup: CDR1 MDHEN, CDR2 SYDVKM. This CDR3 is 15 amino acids long. V dropped 10 bases and J dropped 2 bases, with 18 bases sitting between them. DNA for the CDR3: TGTGCCATTTCTCCCCCGGGACACCGCAATCAGCCCCAGCATTTT. Protein sequence: CAISPPGHRNQPQHF.

In its sample, this clone was seen a few times. The rearrangement joins TRBV7-2 to TRBJ1-6; D is undetermined. The V end was cut by 10 bases, the J end by 6 bases, with 10 bases between. This CDR3 region has 12 residues. Looked up from germline, CDR1 is SGHTA and CDR2 is FQGNSA. CDR3 sequence (DNA): TGTGCCACAGGCCGCCTTAATTCACCCCTCCACTTT. This sequence encodes CATGRLNSPLHF.

This clone was detected a few times. The V and J genes are TRBV28 and TRBJ1-2; TRBD1 matches 12 bases. The CDR3 sequence is 16 residues long. The germline V gene encodes CDR1 MDHEN and CDR2 SYDVKM. V dropped 2 bases and J dropped 5; count of bases not matched to a gene: 6. The DNA for the CDR3 is TGTGCCAGCAGTTTAGGGGGACAGGGGGCGCGATATGGCTACACCTTC. It encodes CASSLGGQGARYGYTF.

This clone was recorded only once. The rearrangement uses TRBV14 and TRBJ2-5; a weak D match, TRBD1 (5 bases). The CDR3 runs to 15 residues. V was shortened by 1 base and J by 1 base, with 10 bases between the two germline ends. Germline V gene data show CDR1 as SGHDN and CDR2 as FVKESK. The CDR3 sequence: CASSQGGGFQETQYF. Written as DNA, the CDR3 is TGTGCCAGCAGCCAAGGGGGCGGCTTCCAAGAGACCCAGTACTTC.

This clone was recorded once. The rearrangement links TRBV30 to TRBJ2-2; D ambiguous. The CDR3 sequence is 14 residues long. The germline V and J ends were trimmed by 2 bases and 8 bases, with 15 bases remaining between them. CDR1 GTSNPN and CDR2 SVGIG come from the germline V gene (reference sequence). The CDR3 DNA follows: TGTGCCTGGAGTCCCCTTGACCCCGGGGGGGAGCTGTTTTTT. Protein: CAWSPLDPGGELFF.

The gene calls are TRBV10-1 and TRBJ2-7; TRBD1 matches 10 bases. Germline V lookup: CDR1 WNHNN, CDR2 SYGVQD (reference sequence). This CDR3 comprises 13 residues. After removal of 6 bases from V and 6 bases from J, the junction contained 5 bases not matched to a gene. CDR3 sequence (DNA): TGCGCCAGCAGCCGGGACAGGGGAATCGAGCAGTACTTC. Residues: CASSRDRGIEQYF.

The chain joins TRBV11-2 to TRBJ2-1; no reliable D call. The CDR3 has 13 residues. Germline lookup yields CDR1 SGHAT and CDR2 FQNNGV. V lost 3 bases and J 9 bases, leaving 12 bases between the germline ends. The CDR3: CASSFFYSGEQFF. The CDR3 nucleotides are TGTGCCAGCAGCTTTTTTTACTCGGGTGAGCAGTTCTTC.

V is TRBV10-3 and J is TRBJ2-3; the match to TRBD2 covers 11 bases. CDR3 length: 14 amino acids. V shed 4 bases and J 4 bases; nucleotides not matched to a gene: 1. The germline V gene has CDR1 ENHRY and CDR2 SYGVKD. CDR3 protein: CAISASGRSDTQYF. CDR3 coding DNA: TGTGCCATCAGTGCTAGCGGGAGGTCAGATACGCAGTATTTT.

The chain employs TRBV5-1 and TRBJ2-7; 10 bases are a match to TRBD1. The CDR3 has 15 amino acids. Unmatched junction bases numbered 3, after V lost 2 bases and J lost 1 base. Germline V gives CDR1 SGHRS, CDR2 YFSETQ. The chain's CDR3 is CASSLPGQGSYEQYF. The CDR3 nucleotides are TGCGCCAGCAGCTTACCGGGACAGGGGTCCTACGAGCAGTACTTC.

This clone was seen only a few times. The J gene is TRBJ2-2, the V gene TRBV28; 7 positions agree with TRBD2. In germline, CDR1 is MDHEN, CDR2 SYDVKM. The junction had 8 bases not matched to a gene; V was cut back by 5 bases and J by 5 bases. The CDR3 is 15 residues long. This CDR3 is CASSPIERDTGELFF. The CDR3 DNA reads TGTGCCAGCAGTCCAATTGAGCGGGATACCGGGGAGCTGTTTTTT.

This clone was detected once. The rearrangement uses TRBV10-2 and TRBJ2-1; the D is unclear. The CDR3 covers 13 residues. V lost 6 bases to trimming and J lost 8 bases, with 14 bases between them. The germline V gene has CDR1 WSHSY and CDR2 SAAADI. The CDR3 region is CASRKTVADEQFF. The CDR3 DNA follows: TGCGCCAGCAGAAAAACTGTGGCGGATGAGCAGTTCTTC.

The V call is TRBV9, the J call TRBJ2-5, with 7 positions matching TRBD2. Per the germline V gene, CDR1 is SGDLS and CDR2 is YYNGEE. Unmatched junction bases numbered 7, after V lost 4 bases and J lost 4 bases. The CDR3 is 14 amino acids. The chain's CDR3 is CASSSGGLGETQYF. The CDR3 nucleotides read TGTGCCAGCAGCTCGGGGGGTCTGGGAGAGACCCAGTACTTC.

CDR3 nucleotides: TGTGCCAGCAGTTTACTAAGCTCCTACAATGAGCAGTTCTTC. Residues: CASSLLSSYNEQFF. The chain links TRBV27 to TRBJ2-1, with unresolved D. Germline CDR1 is MNHEY and CDR2 is SMNVEV (reference sequence). V lost 2 bases and J 0 bases, leaving 5 bases between the germline ends. The CDR3 length is 14 residues.

The gene calls are TRBV6-1 and TRBJ2-3, with 10 bases identical to TRBD2. The ends lost 2 bases at V and 5 bases at J; junction bases unmatched: 4. CDR3 length equals 15 residues. CDR1 and CDR2 (germline): MNHNS, SASEGT. The CDR3 spells CASSELAGGLDTQYF. The CDR3 DNA follows: TGTGCCAGCAGTGAATTAGCGGGAGGTCTAGATACGCAGTATTTT.

The rearrangement uses TRBV27 and TRBJ1-5; possible D gene TRBD1, 6 bases. Trimming shortened V by 6 bases and J by 14 bases, and 20 bases separated the two germline ends. The CDR3 is made up of 13 amino acids. Germline V gene sequence: CDR1 MNHEY, CDR2 SMNVEV (reference sequence). The CDR3 DNA reads as TGTGCCAGCAGGAGTGGACAGCCCGACCCAGAGCATTTT. Residues: CASRSGQPDPEHF.

V and J are TRBV6-5 and TRBJ2-5, with a tentative D call TRBD1 (5 bases). In germline, CDR1 is MNHEY, CDR2 SVGAGI. With 7 bases removed from V and 2 bases from J, the gap between germline ends came to 17 bases. The CDR3 has 15 amino acids. CDR3 residues: CASILGDGFQETQYF. The CDR3 coding sequence is TGTGCCAGCATATTAGGGGATGGGTTTCAAGAGACCCAGTACTTC.